Each of the 28 T cell receptor beta chains below was sequenced from the same sample in a study of CD8 T cells in Susac syndrome (dated by TCRdb to about 2019). The method was the immunoSEQ multiplex PCR assay. RNA was extracted using the RNeasy kit, and roughly 0.5 to 1 ug of the RNA was reverse transcribed with random hexamers. TCRdb reprocessed the public reads (quality trimming at Q25 with fastp, clone calling with MiXCR) and kept in-frame beta chains. Rows are combined by CDR3 protein, so each entry shows the most common genes and DNA. The sample table shows just over 150,000 distinct CDR3 sequences, and 85% to 95% are seen once. The top ten clones comprise roughly 0.15% of the sample. Material: CD4+ T cells from PBMCs. The receptors originated from a human donor with Susac syndrome.

This clonotype was observed a handful of times. CDR3 DNA sequence: TGTGCCAGCAGCTTCGACAGGGGTCAAGAGACCCAGTACTTC. It is translated as CASSFDRGQETQYF. The rearrangement joins TRBV7-2 to TRBJ2-5; 8 bases fit TRBD1. The V gene end was trimmed by 3 bases and the J gene end by 2 bases; junction bases not matched to a gene: 2. CDR1 is SGHTA, CDR2 FQGNSA, per germline. The CDR3 extends over 14 amino acids. Using reference TRBV7-2 and TRBJ2-5 for the parts outside the CDR3, the full variable domain is GAGVSQSPSNKVTEKGKDVELRCDPISGHTALYWYRQSLGQGLEFLIYFQGNSAPDKSGLPSDRFSAERTGGSVSTLTIQRTQQEDSAVYLCASSFDRGQETQYFGPGTRLLVL.

V is TRBV29-1 and J is TRBJ2-7; possibly TRBD2 for D (5 bases). The ends were cut back, 2 bases at V and 7 bases at J, with 9 bases in the middle. The CDR3 extends over 11 amino acids. Germline CDR1 and CDR2: SQVTM and ANQGSEA. CDR3 residues: CSVERGREQYF. The CDR3 nucleotides read TGCAGCGTTGAACGGGGAAGAGAGCAGTACTTC.

The V gene is TRBV18, the J gene TRBJ2-1, with 10 bases that match TRBD1. Per the germline V gene, CDR1 is KGHSH and CDR2 is LQKENI. This CDR3 is built from 16 residues. V trimming: 3 bases; J trimming: 5 bases; junction bases outside the gene matches: 7. This chain's CDR3 is CASSPRPGQGNNEQFF. The CDR3 DNA is TGTGCCAGCTCACCTAGACCGGGACAGGGGAACAATGAGCAGTTCTTC.

The chain combines TRBV20-1 with TRBJ1-5; no clear D. The CDR3 runs 14 residues. Trimming took 4 bases from V and 0 from J, leaving 10 bases between them. Germline V gives CDR1 DFQATT, CDR2 SNEGSKA (reference sequence). The CDR3 DNA follows: TGCAGTGCTACTGGAGGGAGTAGCAATCAGCCCCAGCATTTT. As protein: CSATGGSSNQPQHF.

The chain is built from TRBV11-2 and TRBJ1-2; D perhaps matches TRBD1 (5 bases). Germline V CDR1 and CDR2: SGHAT, FQNNGV. This CDR3 is 13 amino acids long. V lost 5 bases and J lost 5, with 12 bases in between. The CDR3 spells CASSPSRGYGYTF. In DNA form, the CDR3 reads TGTGCCAGCAGCCCCTCGAGGGGTTATGGCTACACCTTC.

The rearrangement links TRBV20-1 to TRBJ2-1, with D uncertain. Trimming cost V 6 bases and J 5 bases, with 17 bases left between them. Germline assignment: CDR1 DFQATT and CDR2 SNEGSKA (reference sequence). The CDR3 is 14 residues long. CDR3 DNA sequence: TGCAGTGCCCTAGGCGACAATCGGAACAATGAGCAGTTCTTC. Its protein is CSALGDNRNNEQFF.

The chain carries TRBV20-1 and TRBJ2-1, with a possible D match to TRBD1 (5 bases). V was pared by 4 bases and J by 8 bases, with 15 bases between. The CDR3 extends over 13 amino acids. Germline V gives CDR1 DFQATT, CDR2 SNEGSKA (reference sequence). In DNA form, the CDR3 reads TGCAGTGCTATAGGACATATAGTCGATGAGCAGTTCTTC. Protein sequence: CSAIGHIVDEQFF.

V and J are TRBV25-1 and TRBJ2-2; D uncertain. Trimming took 3 bases from V and 3 from J, leaving 8 bases between them. CDR1 is MGHDK and CDR2 is SYGVNS in the germline V gene. The CDR3 contains 14 residues. Here the CDR3 reads CASSDSFYTGELFF. The CDR3 DNA is TGTGCCAGCAGTGACAGTTTTTACACCGGGGAGCTGTTTTTT.

The chain links TRBV6-5 to TRBJ2-7; perhaps TRBD2 as D (5 bases). Looked up from germline, CDR1 is MNHEY and CDR2 is SVGAGI. The germline V and J ends were trimmed by 4 bases and 4 bases, with 14 bases remaining between them. The CDR3 is made up of 14 amino acids. This chain's CDR3 is CASSSSDLFYEQYF. The CDR3 bases are TGTGCCAGCAGTTCCTCGGACTTGTTTTACGAGCAGTACTTC.

The chain carries TRBV9 and TRBJ1-1; D call uncertain. Trimming removed 3 bases at V and 3 bases at J, with 12 bases between. The germline V gene encodes CDR1 SGDLS and CDR2 YYNGEE. There are 14 residues in the CDR3. The CDR3 spells CASSAHSSDTEAFF. Written as DNA, the CDR3 is TGTGCCAGCAGCGCCCACTCCAGCGACACTGAAGCTTTCTTT.

This chain uses TRBV7-9 with TRBJ1-5; 10 nucleotides agree with TRBD1. The CDR3 is made up of 15 amino acids. In germline, CDR1 is SEHNR, CDR2 FQNEAQ (reference sequence). V lost 6 bases, J lost 4 bases, and 6 bases stayed unmatched. The CDR3 DNA is TGTGCCAGCAGGTTTGGGACAGGGGATAATCAGCCCCAGCATTTT. It specifies CASRFGTGDNQPQHF.

As DNA, the CDR3 is TGTGCCAGCAGCGTAGGGGCGGGGTCCTACGAGCAGTACTTC. This codes for CASSVGAGSYEQYF. V usage is TRBV9 and J usage is TRBJ2-7, with a possible D match to TRBD2 (6 bases). This CDR3 comprises 14 residues. Trimming left V 0 bases short and J 1 base short, with 8 bases between. From germline, CDR1 is SGDLS and CDR2 YYNGEE.

V is TRBV9 and J is TRBJ2-1; D possibly uses TRBD1 or TRBD2 (6 bases each). CDR3 length equals 18 residues. The ends were cut back, 2 bases at V and 3 bases at J, with 21 bases in the middle. Germline V gene lookup returns CDR1 SGDLS and CDR2 YYNGEE. In DNA form, the CDR3 reads TGTGCCAGCAGCGTCGGCAGGGGAACGGGAGCCTACTACAATGAGCAGTTCTTC. Its translation: CASSVGRGTGAYYNEQFF.

This sequence joins TRBV9 and TRBJ2-3; D gene unclear. The CDR3 is 14 residues long. Germline assignment: CDR1 SGDLS and CDR2 YYNGEE. Trimming pared 0 bases from V and 4 bases from J, leaving 9 bases between. CDR3 DNA: TGTGCCAGCAGCGTAGGGGGTGGTCCAGATACGCAGTATTTT. Its protein is CASSVGGGPDTQYF.

There are a few counts of this clonotype. V gene TRBV29-1 combines with J gene TRBJ2-5; the match to TRBD2 covers 7 bases. CDR1 and CDR2 from the germline V gene are SQVTM and ANQGSEA. This CDR3 is built from 11 residues. J gave up 12 bases and V 2 bases, and 6 bases lay outside the gene matches. CDR3 in amino acids: CSVEHRLAKYF. CDR3 sequence (DNA): TGCAGCGTTGAACACAGACTAGCAAAGTACTTC.

The chain links TRBV15 to TRBJ2-3; a possible D gene is TRBD1 (6 bases). V was cut by 1 base and J by 0 bases, with 8 bases left in between. The germline V gene has CDR1 LNHNV and CDR2 YYDKDF (reference sequence). CDR3 size: 15 residues. The DNA of the CDR3 is TGTGCCACCAGCAGAGCAGGGGCTAGCACAGATACGCAGTATTTT. This gives the protein CATSRAGASTDTQYF.

The chain joins TRBV25-1 to TRBJ1-3, with D perhaps matching TRBD1 (6 bases). The CDR3 loop spans 12 amino acids. V lost 11 bases, J lost 3 bases, and 11 bases lay in between. Per the germline V gene, CDR1 is MGHDK and CDR2 is SYGVNS. CDR3 in amino acids: CAAQGLGNTIYF. CDR3 DNA sequence: TGTGCCGCCCAGGGGCTTGGAAACACCATATATTTT. The full variable domain, with the rest looked up from reference TRBV25-1 and TRBJ1-3, is EADIYQTPRYLVIGTGKKITLECSQTMGHDKMYWYQQDPGMELHLIHYSYGVNSTEKGDLSSESTVSRIRTEHFPLTLESARPSHTSQYLCAAQGLGNTIYFGEGSWLTVV.

This rearrangement joins TRBV5-6 to TRBJ2-7, with 8 bases that match TRBD2. The CDR3 is made up of 16 amino acids. Trimming took 4 bases from V and 2 from J; bases not matched to a gene: 11. Looked up from germline, CDR1 is SGHDT and CDR2 is YYEEEE. Here the CDR3 reads CASSATGGARAYEQYF. The CDR3, as DNA: TGTGCCAGCAGCGCGACCGGGGGGGCCAGAGCCTACGAGCAGTACTTC.

The chain has TRBV7-2 and TRBJ2-5; 7 nucleotides agree with TRBD2. The J segment lost 0 bases and the V segment lost 5 bases, leaving 9 bases of the junction unmatched. This CDR3 is 16 amino acids long. Germline CDR1 is SGHTA and CDR2 is FQGNSA. CDR3 sequence: CASSTGTTPYQETQYF. Written as DNA, the CDR3 is TGTGCCAGCAGCACTGGGACTACCCCGTACCAAGAGACCCAGTACTTC.

The rearrangement joins TRBV15 to TRBJ2-5, with D possibly TRBD2 on 5 matching bases. The CDR3 loop spans 14 amino acids. Germline CDR1 LNHNV, CDR2 YYDKDF (reference sequence). Trimming removed 1 base from V and 2 bases from J, with 8 bases in between. DNA for the CDR3: TGTGCCACCAGCAGAGTGAGGGCACAAGAGACCCAGTACTTC. Encoded protein: CATSRVRAQETQYF.

The gene calls are TRBV7-6 and TRBJ2-1, with 8 bases identical to TRBD2. Germline trimming cut 1 base from V and 1 base from J; bases unmatched to any gene: 6. This CDR3 has 17 amino acids. In germline, CDR1 is SGHVS, CDR2 FNYEAQ. DNA for the CDR3: TGTGCCAGCAGCTTAGGCCCTCGCGGGGGGTCCTACAATGAGCAGTTCTTC. It translates to CASSLGPRGGSYNEQFF. Complete variable domain (other parts from reference TRBV7-6 and TRBJ2-1): GAGVSQSPRYKVTKRGQDVALRCDPISGHVSLYWYRQALGQGPEFLTYFNYEAQQDKSGLPNDRFSAERPEGSISTLTIQRTEQRDSAMYRCASSLGPRGGSYNEQFFGPGTRLTVL.

J is TRBJ2-3 and V is TRBV12-3 or TRBV12-4; possibly TRBD1 for D (5 bases). The ends were cut back, 6 bases at V and 3 bases at J, with 7 bases in the middle. The length of the CDR3 is 12 residues. CDR3 protein: CASRAGTDTQYF. The CDR3 DNA follows: TGTGCCAGCAGAGCAGGGACAGATACGCAGTATTTT.

V usage is TRBV20-1 and J usage is TRBJ2-3; 12 bases match TRBD2. V shed 6 bases, J shed 0 bases, and the junction held 13 bases outside the gene matches. The CDR3 runs to 18 residues. Germline V gene data show CDR1 as DFQATT and CDR2 as SNEGSKA (reference sequence). The CDR3 loop is CSAASGGAIPRSTDTQYF. The CDR3, as DNA: TGCAGTGCCGCTAGCGGGGGGGCTATACCCAGGAGCACAGATACGCAGTATTTT.

J is TRBJ1-4 and V is TRBV29-1; unclear D gene. Germline V CDR1 and CDR2: SQVTM, ANQGSEA. The germline V and J ends were trimmed by 2 bases and 7 bases, with 5 bases remaining between them. This CDR3 spans 11 amino acids. The CDR3 loop is CSVEKGEKLFF. CDR3 nucleotides: TGCAGCGTTGAAAAGGGTGAAAAACTGTTTTTT.

The chain recombines TRBV3-1 with TRBJ2-5; D is possibly TRBD1 (6 bases). V gave up 4 bases and J gave up 2 bases, with 11 bases separating them. Germline CDR1 LGHDT, CDR2 YNNKEL (reference sequence). This CDR3 has 14 amino acids. CDR3 in amino acids: CASSRRGGQETQYF. The CDR3 DNA reads as TGTGCCAGCAGCCGAAGAGGGGGTCAAGAGACCCAGTACTTC.

The genes are TRBV2 and TRBJ2-3; D might be TRBD2 (6 bases). There are 11 residues in the CDR3. V lost 8 bases and J 6 bases, leaving 9 bases between the germline ends. Germline-derived CDR1 and CDR2 are SNHLY and FYNNEI. Here the CDR3 reads CASLREDTQYF. The CDR3 bases are TGTGCCAGCCTTCGGGAGGATACGCAGTATTTT.

The CDR3 protein is CATSSWDGLYEQYF. CDR3 DNA: TGTGCCACCAGCAGTTGGGACGGACTCTACGAGCAGTACTTC. The chain employs TRBV15 and TRBJ2-7; D tentatively fits TRBD1 or TRBD2 (5 bases each). Per the germline V gene, CDR1 is LNHNV and CDR2 is YYDKDF (reference sequence). This CDR3 is 14 amino acids long. V gave up 3 bases and J gave up 3 bases, with 12 bases separating them. Combining the CDR3 with reference TRBV15 and TRBJ2-7 gives the whole variable domain DAMVIQNPRYQVTQFGKPVTLSCSQTLNHNVMYWYQQKSSQAPKLLFHYYDKDFNNEADTPDNFQSRRPNTSFCFLDIRSPGLGDTAMYLCATSSWDGLYEQYFGPGTRLTVT.

The chain uses TRBV7-9 and TRBJ1-2; 7 nucleotides line up with TRBD1. The CDR3 spans 18 residues. The V and J ends lost 1 base and 12 bases, in that order; junction bases with no gene match: 23. The germline gives CDR1 SEHNR, CDR2 FQNEAQ (reference sequence). The CDR3 loop reads CASSLGGELGEQGRGDTF. The CDR3 coding sequence is TGTGCCAGCAGCTTAGGAGGCGAATTAGGTGAACAGGGGCGAGGAGACACCTTC. Variable domain in full (rest from reference TRBV7-9 and TRBJ1-2): DTGVSQNPRHKITKRGQNVTFRCDPISEHNRLYWYRQTLGQGPEFLTYFQNEAQLEKSRLLSDRFSAERPKGSFSTLEIQRTEQGDSAMYLCASSLGGELGEQGRGDTFGSGTRLTVV.